The clone carrying this TCR beta chain was detected a few times. The antigen is unknown. The time point was: week 47, end of study. Vaccine doses each comprised 300 ug of mutant IDH1 20-mer peptide, with topical imiquimod. At weeks 1, 3, 5, 7, 11, 15, 19 and 23, patients received a vaccination, eight in all. New IDH1-mutant, ATRX-lost WHO grade 3 or 4 astrocytomas occurred in donors. The entry originates in a study of a mutant IDH1 vaccine in newly diagnosed glioma. Study context: Of treated patients, around 62% were men and about 38% women, averaging around 39 years. Standard pretreatment was either radiotherapy, temozolomide, or, for most, radiochemotherapy with temozolomide.

Profiled with immunoSEQ multiplex PCR; TCRdb holds only in-frame clones, not every one. The sample consists of some 50,000 clones, about 61% of them appearing once. This sequence was found in a man aged 35 to 55 with glioma. Some clones in this sample may be carry-over from other donors' samples. The sample here was peripheral blood mononuclear cells (PBMCs), taken from a glioma patient whose treatment included an IDH1 peptide vaccine.

The CDR3 DNA follows: TGTGCCAGCAGCTCAAGGACAGGAACGAGCTATGGCTACACCTTC. Protein: CASSSRTGTSYGYTF. The chain employs TRBV7-2 and TRBJ1-2, with 7 positions matching TRBD1. Germline values: CDR1 SGHTA, CDR2 FQGNSA. The junction had 9 bases not matched to a gene; V was cut back by 4 bases and J by 4 bases. The CDR3 contains 15 residues. The full variable domain, in which reference TRBV7-2 and TRBJ1-2 provide the parts outside the CDR3, is GAGVSQSPSNKVTEKGKDVELRCDPISGHTALYWYRQSLGQGLEFLIYFQGNSAPDKSGLPSDRFSAERTGGSVSTLTIQRTQQEDSAVYLCASSSRTGTSYGYTFGSGTRLTVV.